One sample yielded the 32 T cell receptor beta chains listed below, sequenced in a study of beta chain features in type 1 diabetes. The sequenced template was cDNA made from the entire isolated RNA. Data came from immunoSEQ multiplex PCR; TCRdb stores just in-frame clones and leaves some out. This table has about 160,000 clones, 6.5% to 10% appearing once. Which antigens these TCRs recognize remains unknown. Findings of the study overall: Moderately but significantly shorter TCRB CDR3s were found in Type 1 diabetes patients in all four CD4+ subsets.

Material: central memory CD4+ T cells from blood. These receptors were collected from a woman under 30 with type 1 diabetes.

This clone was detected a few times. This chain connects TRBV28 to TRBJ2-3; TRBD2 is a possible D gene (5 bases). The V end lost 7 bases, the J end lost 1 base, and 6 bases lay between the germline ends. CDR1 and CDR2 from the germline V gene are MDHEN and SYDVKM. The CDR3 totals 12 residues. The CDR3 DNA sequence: TGTGCCAGCACGGAGGGCACAGATACGCAGTATTTT. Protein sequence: CASTEGTDTQYF.

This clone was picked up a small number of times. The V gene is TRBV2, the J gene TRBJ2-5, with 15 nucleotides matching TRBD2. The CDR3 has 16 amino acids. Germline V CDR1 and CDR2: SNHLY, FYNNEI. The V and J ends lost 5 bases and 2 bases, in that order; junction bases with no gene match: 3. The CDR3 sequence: CASSQGLAGGQETQYF. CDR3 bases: TGTGCCAGCAGTCAGGGACTAGCGGGGGGACAAGAGACCCAGTACTTC.

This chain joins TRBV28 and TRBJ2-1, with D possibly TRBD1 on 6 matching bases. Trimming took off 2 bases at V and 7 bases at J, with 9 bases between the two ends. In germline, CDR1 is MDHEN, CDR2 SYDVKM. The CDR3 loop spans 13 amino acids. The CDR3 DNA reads TGTGCCAGCAGTTTAGGGGGCTCGAATGAGCAGTTCTTC. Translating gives CASSLGGSNEQFF.

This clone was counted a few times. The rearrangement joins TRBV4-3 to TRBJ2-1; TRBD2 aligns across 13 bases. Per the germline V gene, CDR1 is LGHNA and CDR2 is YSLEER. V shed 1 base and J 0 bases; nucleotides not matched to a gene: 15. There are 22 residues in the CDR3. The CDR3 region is CASSQGGSGTSGVRGSYNEQFF. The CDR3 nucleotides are TGCGCCAGCAGCCAAGGGGGATCCGGGACTAGCGGGGTCCGCGGCTCCTACAATGAGCAGTTCTTC.

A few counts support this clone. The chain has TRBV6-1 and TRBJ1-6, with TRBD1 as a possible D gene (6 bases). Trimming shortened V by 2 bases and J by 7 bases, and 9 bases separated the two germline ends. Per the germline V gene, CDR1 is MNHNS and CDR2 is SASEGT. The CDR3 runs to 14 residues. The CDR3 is CASSETGWNSPLHF. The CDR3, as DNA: TGTGCCAGCAGTGAAACAGGGTGGAATTCACCCCTCCACTTT.

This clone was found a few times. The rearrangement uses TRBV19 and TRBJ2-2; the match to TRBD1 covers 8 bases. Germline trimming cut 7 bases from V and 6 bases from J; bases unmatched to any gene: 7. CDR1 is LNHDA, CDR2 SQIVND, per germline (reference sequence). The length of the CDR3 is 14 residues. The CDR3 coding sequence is TGTGCCAGTACGGACAGGGTTGGCCCCGGGGAGCTGTTTTTT. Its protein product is CASTDRVGPGELFF.

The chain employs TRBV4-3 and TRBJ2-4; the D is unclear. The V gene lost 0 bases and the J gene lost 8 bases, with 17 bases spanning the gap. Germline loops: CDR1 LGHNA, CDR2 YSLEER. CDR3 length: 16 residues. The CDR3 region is CASSQEALLSGYIQYF. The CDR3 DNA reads TGCGCCAGCAGCCAAGAAGCTTTACTTTCAGGCTACATTCAGTACTTC.

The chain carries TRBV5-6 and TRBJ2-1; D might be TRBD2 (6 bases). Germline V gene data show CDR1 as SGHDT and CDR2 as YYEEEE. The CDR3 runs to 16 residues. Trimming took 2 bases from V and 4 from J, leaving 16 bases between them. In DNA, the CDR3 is TGTGCCAGCAGCTTAATGCGGGGATCCCTTTACAATGAGCAGTTCTTC. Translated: CASSLMRGSLYNEQFF. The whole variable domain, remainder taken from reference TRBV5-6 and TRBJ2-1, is DAGVTQSPTHLIKTRGQQVTLRCSPKSGHDTVSWYQQALGQGPQFIFQYYEEEERQRGNFPDRFSGHQFPNYSSELNVNALLLGDSALYLCASSLMRGSLYNEQFFGPGTRLTVL.

This CDR3 reads CASSPRGGSYTDTQYF. For the CDR3, the DNA is TGTGCCAGCAGCCCTAGGGGCGGGAGTTACACAGATACGCAGTATTTT. The chain uses TRBV5-6 and TRBJ2-3; 7 nucleotides line up with TRBD2. V dropped 4 bases and J dropped 2; count of bases not matched to a gene: 10. Germline assignment: CDR1 SGHDT and CDR2 YYEEEE. This CDR3 contains 16 residues.

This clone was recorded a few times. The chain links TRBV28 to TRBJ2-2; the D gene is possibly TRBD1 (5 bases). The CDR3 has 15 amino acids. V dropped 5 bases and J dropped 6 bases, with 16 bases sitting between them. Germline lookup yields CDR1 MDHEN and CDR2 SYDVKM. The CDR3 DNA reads TGTGCCAGCAGTCCCAGACAGAATCCACCCGGGGAGCTGTTTTTT. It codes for CASSPRQNPPGELFF. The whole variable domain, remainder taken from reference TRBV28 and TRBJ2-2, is DVKVTQSSRYLVKRTGEKVFLECVQDMDHENMFWYRQDPGLGLRLIYFSYDVKMKEKGDIPEGYSVSREKKERFSLILESASTNQTSMYLCASSPRQNPPGELFFGEGSRLTVL.

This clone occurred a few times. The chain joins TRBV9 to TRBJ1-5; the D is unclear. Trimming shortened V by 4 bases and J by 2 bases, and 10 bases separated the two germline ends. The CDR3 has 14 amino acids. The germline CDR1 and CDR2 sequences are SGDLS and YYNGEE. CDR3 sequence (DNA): TGTGCCAGCAGCCGAACGGGAGGCAATCAGCCCCAGCATTTT. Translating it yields CASSRTGGNQPQHF. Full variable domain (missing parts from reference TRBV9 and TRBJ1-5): DSGVTQTPKHLITATGQRVTLRCSPRSGDLSVYWYQQSLDQGLQFLIQYYNGEERAKGNILERFSAQQFPDLHSELNLSSLELGDSALYFCASSRTGGNQPQHFGDGTRLSIL.

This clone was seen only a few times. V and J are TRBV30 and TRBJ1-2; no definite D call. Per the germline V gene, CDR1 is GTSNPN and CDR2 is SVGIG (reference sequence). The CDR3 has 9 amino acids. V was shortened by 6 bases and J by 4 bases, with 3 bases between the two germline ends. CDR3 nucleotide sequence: TGTGCCTGCGGCTATGGCTACACCTTC. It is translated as CACGYGYTF.

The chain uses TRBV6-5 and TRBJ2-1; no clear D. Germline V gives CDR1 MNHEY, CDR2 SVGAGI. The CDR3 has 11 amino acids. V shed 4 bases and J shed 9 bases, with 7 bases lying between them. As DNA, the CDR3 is TGTGCCAGCAGTTCTATCGGTGAGCAGTTCTTC. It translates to CASSSIGEQFF.

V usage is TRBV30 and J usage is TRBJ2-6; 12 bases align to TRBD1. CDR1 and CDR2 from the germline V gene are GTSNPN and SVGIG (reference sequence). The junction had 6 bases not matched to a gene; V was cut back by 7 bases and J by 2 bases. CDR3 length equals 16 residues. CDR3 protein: CASPGQGAPGANVLTF. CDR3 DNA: TGTGCCTCCCCGGGACAGGGGGCACCTGGGGCCAACGTCCTGACTTTC.

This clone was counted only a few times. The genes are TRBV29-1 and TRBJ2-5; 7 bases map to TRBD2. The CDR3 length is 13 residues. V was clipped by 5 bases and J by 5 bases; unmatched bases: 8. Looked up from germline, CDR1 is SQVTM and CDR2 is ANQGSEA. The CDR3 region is CSVPWGGAETQYF. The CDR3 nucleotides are TGCAGCGTTCCATGGGGGGGAGCGGAGACCCAGTACTTC.

CDR3 DNA sequence: TGTGCCAGCAGTGCGAACTCTGGGGCCAACGTCCTGACTTTC. This gives the protein CASSANSGANVLTF. This chain uses TRBV7-2 with TRBJ2-6; D is unclear. Germline V CDR1 and CDR2: SGHTA, FQGNSA. With 6 bases removed from V and 0 bases from J, the gap between germline ends came to 6 bases. The CDR3 length is 14 residues.

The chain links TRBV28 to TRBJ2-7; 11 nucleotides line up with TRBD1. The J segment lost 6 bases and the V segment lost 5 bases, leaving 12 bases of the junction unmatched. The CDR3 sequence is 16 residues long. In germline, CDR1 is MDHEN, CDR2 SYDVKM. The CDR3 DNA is TGTGCCAGCAGTCCCCTTTACGGGACAGGGGGTTCCGAGCAGTACTTC. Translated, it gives CASSPLYGTGGSEQYF.

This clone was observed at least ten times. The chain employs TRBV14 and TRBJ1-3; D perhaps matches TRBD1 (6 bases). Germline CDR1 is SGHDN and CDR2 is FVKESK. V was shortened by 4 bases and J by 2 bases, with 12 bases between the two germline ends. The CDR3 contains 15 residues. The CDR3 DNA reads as TGTGCCAGCAGCCTCACAGGGATCACTGGAAACACCATATATTTT. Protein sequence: CASSLTGITGNTIYF.

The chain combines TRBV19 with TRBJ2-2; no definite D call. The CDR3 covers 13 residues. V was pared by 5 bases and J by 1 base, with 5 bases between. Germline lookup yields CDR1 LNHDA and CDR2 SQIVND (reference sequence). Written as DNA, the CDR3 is TGTGCCAGTAGTCGACAGAACACCGGGGAGCTGTTTTTT. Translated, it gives CASSRQNTGELFF. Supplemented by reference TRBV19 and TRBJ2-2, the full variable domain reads DGGITQSPKYLFRKEGQNVTLSCEQNLNHDAMYWYRQDPGQGLRLIYYSQIVNDFQKGDIAEGYSVSREKKESFPLTVTSAQKNPTAFYLCASSRQNTGELFFGEGSRLTVL.

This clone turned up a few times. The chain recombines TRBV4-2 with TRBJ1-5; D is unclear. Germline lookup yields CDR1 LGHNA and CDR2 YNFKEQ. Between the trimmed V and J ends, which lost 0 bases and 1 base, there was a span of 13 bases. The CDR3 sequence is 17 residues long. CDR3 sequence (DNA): TGTGCCAGCAGCCAAGACGAAGGTCGCGGCAGCAATCAGCCCCAGCATTTT. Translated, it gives CASSQDEGRGSNQPQHF.

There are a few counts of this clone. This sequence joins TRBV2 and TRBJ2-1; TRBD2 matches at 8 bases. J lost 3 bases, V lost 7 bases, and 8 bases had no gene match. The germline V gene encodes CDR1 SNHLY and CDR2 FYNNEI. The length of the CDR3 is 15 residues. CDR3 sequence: CASKYIAGIYNEQFF. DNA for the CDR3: TGTGCCAGCAAATATATAGCGGGAATCTACAATGAGCAGTTCTTC.

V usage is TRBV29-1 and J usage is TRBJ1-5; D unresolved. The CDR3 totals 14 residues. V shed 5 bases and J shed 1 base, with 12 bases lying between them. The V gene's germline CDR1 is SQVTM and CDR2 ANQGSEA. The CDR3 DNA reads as TGCAGCGTTCGGGGTCTAGGGAGCAATCAGCCCCAGCATTTT. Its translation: CSVRGLGSNQPQHF.

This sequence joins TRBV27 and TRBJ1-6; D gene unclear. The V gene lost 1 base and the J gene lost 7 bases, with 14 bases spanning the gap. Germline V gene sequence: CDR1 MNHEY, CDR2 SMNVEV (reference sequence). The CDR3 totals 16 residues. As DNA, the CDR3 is TGTGCCAGCAGTTTATGGCCTCAAGGCAGGAATTCACCCCTCCACTTT. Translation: CASSLWPQGRNSPLHF.

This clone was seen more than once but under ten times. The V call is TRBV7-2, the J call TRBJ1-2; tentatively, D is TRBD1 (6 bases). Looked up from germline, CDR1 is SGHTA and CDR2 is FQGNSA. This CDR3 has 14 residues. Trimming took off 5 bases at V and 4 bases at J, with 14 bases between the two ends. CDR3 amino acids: CASSPTQGRYGYTF. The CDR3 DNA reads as TGTGCCAGCAGCCCCACCCAGGGGCGCTATGGCTACACCTTC.

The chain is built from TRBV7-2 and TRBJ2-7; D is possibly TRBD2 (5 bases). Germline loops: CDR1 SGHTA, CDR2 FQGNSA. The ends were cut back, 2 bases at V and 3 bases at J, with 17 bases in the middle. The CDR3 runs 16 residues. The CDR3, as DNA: TGTGCCAGCAGCTTAAGTATAAGTGGAGGAGTCTACGAGCAGTACTTC. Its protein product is CASSLSISGGVYEQYF.

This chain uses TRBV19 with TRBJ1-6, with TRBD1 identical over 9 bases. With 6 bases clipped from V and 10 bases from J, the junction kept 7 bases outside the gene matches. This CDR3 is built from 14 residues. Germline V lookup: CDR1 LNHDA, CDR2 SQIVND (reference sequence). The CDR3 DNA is TGTGCCAGTAGGGAGGGACAGGGAGGATCACCCCTCCACTTT. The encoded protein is CASREGQGGSPLHF.

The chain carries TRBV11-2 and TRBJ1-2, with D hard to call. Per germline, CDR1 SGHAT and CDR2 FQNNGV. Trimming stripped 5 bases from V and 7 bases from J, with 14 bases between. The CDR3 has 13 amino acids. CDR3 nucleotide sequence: TGTGCCAGCAGCCCCCGAGAGGGCGGTGGCTACACCTTC. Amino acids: CASSPREGGGYTF. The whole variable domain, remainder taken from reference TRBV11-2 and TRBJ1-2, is EAGVAQSPRYKIIEKRQSVAFWCNPISGHATLYWYQQILGQGPKLLIQFQNNGVVDDSQLPKDRFSAERLKGVDSTLKIQPAKLEDSAVYLCASSPREGGGYTFGSGTRLTVV.

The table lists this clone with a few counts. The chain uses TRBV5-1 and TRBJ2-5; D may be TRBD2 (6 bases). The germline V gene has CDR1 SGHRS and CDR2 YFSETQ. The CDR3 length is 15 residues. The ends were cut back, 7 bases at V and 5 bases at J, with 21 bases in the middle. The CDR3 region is CASFRETGVRETQYF. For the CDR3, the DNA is TGCGCCAGCTTCAGGGAGACGGGGGTTAGGGAGACCCAGTACTTC.

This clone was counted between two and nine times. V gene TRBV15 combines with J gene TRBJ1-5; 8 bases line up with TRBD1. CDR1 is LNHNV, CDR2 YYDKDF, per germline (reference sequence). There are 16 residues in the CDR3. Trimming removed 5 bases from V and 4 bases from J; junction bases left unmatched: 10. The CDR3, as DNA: TGTGCCACCAGCGTCCCGAACAGGGGGAGAAATCAGCCCCAGCATTTT. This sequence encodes CATSVPNRGRNQPQHF.

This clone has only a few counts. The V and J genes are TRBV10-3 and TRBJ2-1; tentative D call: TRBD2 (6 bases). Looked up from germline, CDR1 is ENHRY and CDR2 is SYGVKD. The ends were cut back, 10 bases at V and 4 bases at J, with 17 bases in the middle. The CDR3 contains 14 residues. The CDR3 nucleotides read TGTGCCACTATACCGGGACTTCGATACAATGAGCAGTTCTTC. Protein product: CATIPGLRYNEQFF.

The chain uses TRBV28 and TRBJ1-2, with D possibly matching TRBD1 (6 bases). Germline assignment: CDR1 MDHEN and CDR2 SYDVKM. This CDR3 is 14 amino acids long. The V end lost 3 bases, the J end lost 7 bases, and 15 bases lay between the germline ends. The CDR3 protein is CASSLGQGLGGYTF. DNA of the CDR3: TGTGCCAGCAGTTTGGGGCAGGGGTTAGGTGGCTACACCTTC.

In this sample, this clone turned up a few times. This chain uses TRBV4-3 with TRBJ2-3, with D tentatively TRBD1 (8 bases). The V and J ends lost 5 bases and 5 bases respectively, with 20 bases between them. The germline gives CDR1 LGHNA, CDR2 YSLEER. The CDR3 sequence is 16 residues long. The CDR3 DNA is TGCGCCAGCAGCTATCATACAGGGGGGGCGCAAGATACGCAGTATTTT. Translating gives CASSYHTGGAQDTQYF.